Listed below are T cell receptor beta chains from one sample, sequenced in a study of blood T cell repertoires in COVID-19. This table comes from immunoSEQ multiplex PCR, and its TCRdb copy is limited to in-frame clones, with some not included. The sample has fewer than 200,000 clones; about 88% are singletons. The sample taken for sequencing was peripheral blood. These receptors came from a man between 50 and 59 years old who had recovered from COVID-19. CDR3s include the opening cysteine and the closing phenylalanine or tryptophan.

v_gene	j_gene	CDR3aa
TRBV5-1	TRBJ1-1	CASSLGSGNTEAFF
TRBV9	TRBJ1-2	CASSSGLGGLDYGYTF
TRBV7-3	TRBJ2-1	CASSRLPTGLNEQFF
TRBV7-3	TRBJ1-2	CASSSRGGDNYGYTF
TRBV6-6	TRBJ2-7	CASILTGGAGEQYF
TRBV7-3	TRBJ2-1	CASSLPSLNEQFF
TRBV2	TRBJ1-5	CASSLRDSLNQPQHF
TRBV28	TRBJ1-2	CASSQPRDRGYGYTF
TRBV5-1	TRBJ2-7	CASSGGRSTSEQYF
TRBV6-5	TRBJ2-7	CASRETGTGSYEQYF
TRBV5-5	TRBJ1-6	CASSLTGAYYNSPLHF
TRBV19	TRBJ1-6	CASTEDRVVGGSNSPLHF
TRBV25-1	TRBJ1-1	CASTKGQGQAFF
TRBV3-1/TRBV3-2	TRBJ2-7	CASSSRGRVYEQYF
TRBV24-1	TRBJ2-4	CATSVLGYKNIQYF
TRBV29-1	TRBJ2-1	CSVDGVAGDYEQFF
TRBV27	TRBJ2-2	CASSFLSVPGELFF
TRBV25-1	TRBJ1-4	CASSEVGPNEKLFF
TRBV7-8	TRBJ2-7	CASSPGGSSYEQYF
TRBV2	TRBJ1-4	CASGRTGTGPEKLFF
TRBV6-1	TRBJ2-5	CASSEQRRRRWETQYF
TRBV19	TRBJ1-2	CASSPPGQGTYGYTF
TRBV3-1/TRBV3-2	TRBJ1-3	CASSRKTGTGSNTIYF